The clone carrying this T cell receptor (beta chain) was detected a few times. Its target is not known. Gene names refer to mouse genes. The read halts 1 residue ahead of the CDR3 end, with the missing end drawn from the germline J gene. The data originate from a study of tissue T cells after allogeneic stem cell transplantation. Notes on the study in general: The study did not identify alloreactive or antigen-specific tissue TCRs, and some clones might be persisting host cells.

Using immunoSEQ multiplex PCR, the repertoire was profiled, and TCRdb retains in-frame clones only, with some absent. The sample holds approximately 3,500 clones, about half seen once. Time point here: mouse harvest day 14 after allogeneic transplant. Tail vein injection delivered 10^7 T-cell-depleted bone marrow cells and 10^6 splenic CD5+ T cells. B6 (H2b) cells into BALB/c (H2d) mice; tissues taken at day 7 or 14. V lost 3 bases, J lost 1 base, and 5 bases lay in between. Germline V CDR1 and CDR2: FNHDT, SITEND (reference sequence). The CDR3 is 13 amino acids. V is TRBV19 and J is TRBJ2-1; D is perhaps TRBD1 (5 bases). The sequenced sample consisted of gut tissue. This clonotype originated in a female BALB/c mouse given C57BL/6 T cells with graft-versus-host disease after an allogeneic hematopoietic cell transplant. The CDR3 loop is CASSTGNYAEQFF. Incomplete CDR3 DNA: TGTGCCAGCAGTACAGGGAACTATGCTGAGCAGTTC.